The sequence of this T cell receptor beta chain was determined in a study of tumor-infiltrating lymphocytes in primary liver carcinoma. Blood RNA was derived from unsorted whole blood, and germline DNA was extracted too. V was trimmed by 1 base and J by 4 bases, leaving 6 bases between them. Germline V gene lookup returns CDR1 SGHDT and CDR2 YYEEEE. The CDR3 has 13 residues. TCR beta cDNA came from around 0.5 ug total RNA, primed with a constant-region primer. Slightly modified ARM-PCR with three nested multiplex PCR rounds yielded TCR beta libraries. The study ran its first two PCR rounds for 9 to 10 cycles each, using TRBV1-TRBV30 forward primers and a C-beta reverse primer. MiXCR, run by TCRdb on the multiplex PCR reads, gives a single entry per CDR3 protein. Altogether about 350,000 distinct CDR3 sequences are present, about two thirds being singletons, with the ten largest covering roughly 6%.

The chain recombines TRBV5-6 with TRBJ1-5; D call uncertain. Sequencing was performed on peripheral blood. The origin of this receptor is a middle-aged man with primary liver carcinoma and hepatitis B virus infection. CDR3 region: CASSLRQNQPQHF. CDR3 DNA sequence: TGTGCCAGCAGCTTGAGACAAAATCAGCCCCAGCATTTT.